The subject of this entry is one TCR beta chain. This entry comes from a study of OX40 agonist ivuxolimab in advanced cancers. Germline CDR1 and CDR2: SGHTA and FQGNSA. The CDR3 sequence is 13 residues long. Between the trimmed V and J ends, which lost 2 bases and 2 bases, there was a span of 6 bases. It was autoimmune disease history or systemic immunosuppression that excluded patients. Sequenced by immunoSEQ multiplex PCR; TCRdb stores in-frame clones only, minus some. The sample carries fewer than 90,000 clones, around 90% recorded once. This clonotype was obtained from an adult with an advanced solid tumor such as melanoma, head and neck, liver or kidney cancer. This sequence joins TRBV7-2 and TRBJ2-5; D perhaps matches TRBD2 (6 bases). Sequences were derived from CD4+ or CD8+ T cells sorted from blood, sampled in a trial of the OX40 agonist ivuxolimab. The CDR3 protein is CASSLRGQETQYF. CDR3 DNA sequence: TGTGCCAGCAGCTTACGGGGGCAAGAGACCCAGTACTTC. Variable domain in full (rest from reference TRBV7-2 and TRBJ2-5): GAGVSQSPSNKVTEKGKDVELRCDPISGHTALYWYRQSLGQGLEFLIYFQGNSAPDKSGLPSDRFSAERTGGSVSTLTIQRTQQEDSAVYLCASSLRGQETQYFGPGTRLLVL.